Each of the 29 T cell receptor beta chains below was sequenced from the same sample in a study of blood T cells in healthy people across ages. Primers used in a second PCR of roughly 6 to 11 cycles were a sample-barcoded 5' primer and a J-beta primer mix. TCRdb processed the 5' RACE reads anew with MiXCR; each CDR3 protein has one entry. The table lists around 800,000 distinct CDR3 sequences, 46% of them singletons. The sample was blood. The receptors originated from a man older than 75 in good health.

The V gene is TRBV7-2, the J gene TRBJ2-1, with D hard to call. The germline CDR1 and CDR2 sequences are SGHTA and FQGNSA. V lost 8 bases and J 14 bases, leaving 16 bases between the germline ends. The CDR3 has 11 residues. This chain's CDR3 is CASGPIGLEFF. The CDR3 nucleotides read TGTGCCAGCGGCCCCATCGGGTTGGAGTTCTTC.

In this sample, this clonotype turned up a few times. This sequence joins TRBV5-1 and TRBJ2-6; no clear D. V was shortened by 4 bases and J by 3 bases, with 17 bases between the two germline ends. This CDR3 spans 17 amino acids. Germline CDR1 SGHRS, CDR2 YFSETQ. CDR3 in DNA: TGCGCCAGCAGCATCGTCCAGATTGCGCATGGGGCCAACGTCCTGACTTTC. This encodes CASSIVQIAHGANVLTF.

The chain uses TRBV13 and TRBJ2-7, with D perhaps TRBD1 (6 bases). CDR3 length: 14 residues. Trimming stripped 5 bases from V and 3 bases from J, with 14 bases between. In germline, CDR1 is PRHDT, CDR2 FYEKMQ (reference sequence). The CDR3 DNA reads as TGTGCCAGCAGCCCTGGACAGAGTCACTACGAGCAGTACTTC. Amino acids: CASSPGQSHYEQYF.

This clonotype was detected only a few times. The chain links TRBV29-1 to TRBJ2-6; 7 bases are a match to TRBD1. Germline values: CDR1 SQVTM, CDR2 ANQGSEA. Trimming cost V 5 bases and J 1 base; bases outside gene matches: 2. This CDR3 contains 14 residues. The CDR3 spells CSVPQGSGANVLTF. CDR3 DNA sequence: TGCAGCGTTCCACAGGGGTCTGGGGCCAACGTCCTGACTTTC. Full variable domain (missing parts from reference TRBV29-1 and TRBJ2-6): SAVISQKPSRDICQRGTSLTIQCQVDSQVTMMFWYRQQPGQSLTLIATANQGSEATYESGFVIDKFPISRPNLTFSTLTVSNMSPEDSSIYLCSVPQGSGANVLTFGAGSRLTVL.

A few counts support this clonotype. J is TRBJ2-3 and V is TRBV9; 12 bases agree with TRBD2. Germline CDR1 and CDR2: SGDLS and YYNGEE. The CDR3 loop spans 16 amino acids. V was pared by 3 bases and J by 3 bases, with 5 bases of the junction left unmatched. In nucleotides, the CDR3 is TGTGCCAGCAGCGAGGGGACTAGCGGGTGGACAGATACGCAGTATTTT. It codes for CASSEGTSGWTDTQYF.

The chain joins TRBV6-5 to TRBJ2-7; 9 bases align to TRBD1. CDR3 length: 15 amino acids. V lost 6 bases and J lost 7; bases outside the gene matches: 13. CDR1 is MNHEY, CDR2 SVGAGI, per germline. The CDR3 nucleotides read TGTGCCAGCAGACAACCGGGACAGGGTTCCGATGAGCAGTACTTC. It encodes CASRQPGQGSDEQYF.

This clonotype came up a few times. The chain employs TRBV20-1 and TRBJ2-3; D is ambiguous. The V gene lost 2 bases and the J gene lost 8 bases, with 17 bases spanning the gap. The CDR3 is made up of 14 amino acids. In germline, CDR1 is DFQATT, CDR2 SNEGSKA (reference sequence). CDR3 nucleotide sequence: TGCAGTGCTAGACCCCCGCAACTCGCTTCTACGCAGTATTTT. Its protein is CSARPPQLASTQYF.

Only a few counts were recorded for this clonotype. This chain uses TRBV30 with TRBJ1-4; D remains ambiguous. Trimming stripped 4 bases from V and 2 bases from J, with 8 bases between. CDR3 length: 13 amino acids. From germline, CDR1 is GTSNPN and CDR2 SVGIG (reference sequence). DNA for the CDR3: TGTGCCTGGAACCGAGTGACTAATGAAAAACTGTTTTTT. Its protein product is CAWNRVTNEKLFF.

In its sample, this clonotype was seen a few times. CDR3: CASSLDAGVATDTQYF. CDR3 bases: TGTGCCAGCAGCTTAGATGCGGGAGTGGCCACAGATACGCAGTATTTT. The chain has TRBV11-1 and TRBJ2-3, with 7 nucleotides matching TRBD2. Germline trimming cut 1 base from V and 2 bases from J; bases unmatched to any gene: 6. The CDR3 has 16 amino acids. Per the germline V gene, CDR1 is SGHAT and CDR2 is FQDESV (reference sequence).

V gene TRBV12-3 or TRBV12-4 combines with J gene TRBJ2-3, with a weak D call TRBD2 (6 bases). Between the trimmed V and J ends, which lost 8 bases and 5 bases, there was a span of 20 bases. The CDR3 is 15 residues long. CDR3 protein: CASVAGLLEGDTQYF. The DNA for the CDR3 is TGTGCCAGCGTTGCGGGACTCCTTGAGGGAGATACGCAGTATTTT.

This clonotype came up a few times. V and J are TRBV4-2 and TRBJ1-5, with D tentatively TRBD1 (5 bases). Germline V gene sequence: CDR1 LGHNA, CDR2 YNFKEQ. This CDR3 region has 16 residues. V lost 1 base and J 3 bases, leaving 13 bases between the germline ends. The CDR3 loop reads CASSQVGQDPNQPQHF. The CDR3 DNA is TGTGCCAGCAGCCAAGTGGGGCAGGACCCCAATCAGCCCCAGCATTTT.

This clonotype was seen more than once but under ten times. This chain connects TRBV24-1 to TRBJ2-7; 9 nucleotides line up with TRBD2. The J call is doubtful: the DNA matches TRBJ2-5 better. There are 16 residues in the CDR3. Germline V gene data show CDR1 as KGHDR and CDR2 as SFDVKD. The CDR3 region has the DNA TGTGCCACCAGTGAGAATCCGGGACTAGCCCGGGAGACCCAGTACTTC. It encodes CATSENPGLARETQYF.

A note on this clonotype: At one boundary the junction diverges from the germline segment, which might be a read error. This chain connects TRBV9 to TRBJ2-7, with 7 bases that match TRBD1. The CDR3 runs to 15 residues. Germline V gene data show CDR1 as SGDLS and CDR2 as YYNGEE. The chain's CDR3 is CAGSVGTANSYEQYF. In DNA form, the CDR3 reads TGTGCCGGCAGCGTAGGGACAGCCAACTCCTACGAGCAGTACTTC.

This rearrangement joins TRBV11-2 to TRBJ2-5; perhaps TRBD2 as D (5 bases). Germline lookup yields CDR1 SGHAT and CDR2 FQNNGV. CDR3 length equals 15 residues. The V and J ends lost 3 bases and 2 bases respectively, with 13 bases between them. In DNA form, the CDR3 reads TGTGCCAGCAGCTTCCTGGGGAGTGGGCAAGAGACCCAGTACTTC. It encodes CASSFLGSGQETQYF.

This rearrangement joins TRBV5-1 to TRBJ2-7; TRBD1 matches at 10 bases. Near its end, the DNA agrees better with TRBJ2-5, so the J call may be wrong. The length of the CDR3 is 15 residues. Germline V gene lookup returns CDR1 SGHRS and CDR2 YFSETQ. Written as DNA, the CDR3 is TGCGCCAGCAGCTTGGGGGACAGGGGCATGGAGACCCAGTACTTC. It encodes CASSLGDRGMETQYF.

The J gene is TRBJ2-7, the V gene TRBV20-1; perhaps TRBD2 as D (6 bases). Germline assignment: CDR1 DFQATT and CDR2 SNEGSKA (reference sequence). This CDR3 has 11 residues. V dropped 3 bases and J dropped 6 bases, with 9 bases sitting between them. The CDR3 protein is CSASGRAEQYF. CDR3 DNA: TGCAGTGCTAGCGGGAGAGCCGAGCAGTACTTC.

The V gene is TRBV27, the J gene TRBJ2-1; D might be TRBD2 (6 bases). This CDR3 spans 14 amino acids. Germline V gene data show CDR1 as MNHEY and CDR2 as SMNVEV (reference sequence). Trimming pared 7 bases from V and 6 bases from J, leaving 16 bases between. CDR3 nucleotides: TGTGCCAGCAAGGTGACGGGAGCAGTCAATGAGCAGTTCTTC. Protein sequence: CASKVTGAVNEQFF.

The CDR3 protein is CAGKREGLDEQFF. CDR3 nucleotides: TGTGCCGGAAAGCGGGAGGGCCTGGATGAGCAGTTCTTC. J is TRBJ2-1 and V is TRBV6-1; 10 bases agree with TRBD2. This CDR3 is built from 13 residues. The V and J ends lost 11 bases and 8 bases, in that order; junction bases with no gene match: 9. Germline lookup yields CDR1 MNHNS and CDR2 SASEGT.

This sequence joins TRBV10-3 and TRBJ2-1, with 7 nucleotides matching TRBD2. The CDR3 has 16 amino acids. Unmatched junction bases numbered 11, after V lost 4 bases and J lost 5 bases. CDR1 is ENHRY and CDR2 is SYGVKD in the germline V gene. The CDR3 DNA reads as TGTGCCATCAGTGGGGTGGCTAGCGGTCTCCACAATGAGCAGTTCTTC. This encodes CAISGVASGLHNEQFF.

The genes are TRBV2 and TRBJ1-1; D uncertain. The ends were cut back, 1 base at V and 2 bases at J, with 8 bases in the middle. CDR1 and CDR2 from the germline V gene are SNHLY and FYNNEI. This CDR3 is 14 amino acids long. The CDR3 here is CASSEERLNTEAFF. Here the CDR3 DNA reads TGTGCCAGCAGTGAAGAACGGCTTAACACTGAAGCTTTCTTT.

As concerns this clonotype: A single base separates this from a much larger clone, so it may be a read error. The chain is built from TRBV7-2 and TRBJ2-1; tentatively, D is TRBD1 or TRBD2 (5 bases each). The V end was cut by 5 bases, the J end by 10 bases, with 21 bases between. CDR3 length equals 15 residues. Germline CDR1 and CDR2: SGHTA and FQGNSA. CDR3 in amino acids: CASSEEPDWGYEQFF. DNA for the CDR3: TGTGCCAGCAGCGAAGAGCCGGACTGGGGCTACGAGCAGTTCTTC.

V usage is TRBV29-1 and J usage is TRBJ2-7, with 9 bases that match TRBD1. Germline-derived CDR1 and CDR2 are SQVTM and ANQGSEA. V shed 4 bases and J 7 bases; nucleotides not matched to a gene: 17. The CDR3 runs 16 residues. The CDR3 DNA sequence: TGCAGCGTTGTGAAATCGGGACAGGGAATGGAGAATGAGCAGTACTTC. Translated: CSVVKSGQGMENEQYF.

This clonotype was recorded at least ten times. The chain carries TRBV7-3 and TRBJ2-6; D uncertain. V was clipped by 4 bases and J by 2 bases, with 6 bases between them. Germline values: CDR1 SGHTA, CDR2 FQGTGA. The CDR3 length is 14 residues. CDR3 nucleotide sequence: TGTGCCAGCAGCTCCGCTACTGGGGCCAACGTCCTGACTTTC. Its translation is CASSSATGANVLTF. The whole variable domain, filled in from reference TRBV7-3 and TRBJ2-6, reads GAGVSQTPSNKVTEKGKYVELRCDPISGHTALYWYRQSLGQGPEFLIYFQGTGAADDSGLPNDRFFAVRPEGSVSTLKIQRTERGDSAVYLCASSSATGANVLTFGAGSRLTVL.

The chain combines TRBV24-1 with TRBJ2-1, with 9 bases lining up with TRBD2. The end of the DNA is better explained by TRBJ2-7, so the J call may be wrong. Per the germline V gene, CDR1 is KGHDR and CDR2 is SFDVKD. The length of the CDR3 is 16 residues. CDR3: CATSDCGTSSYNEQYF. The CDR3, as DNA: TGTGCCACCAGTGATTGCGGGACTAGCTCCTACAATGAGCAGTACTTC.

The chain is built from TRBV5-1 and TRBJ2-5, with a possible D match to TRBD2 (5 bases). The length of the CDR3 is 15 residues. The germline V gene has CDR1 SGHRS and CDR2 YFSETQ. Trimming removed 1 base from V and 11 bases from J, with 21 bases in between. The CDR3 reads CASSLQLPGSDEQYF. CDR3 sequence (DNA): TGCGCCAGCAGCTTGCAGCTACCGGGGAGCGATGAGCAGTACTTC. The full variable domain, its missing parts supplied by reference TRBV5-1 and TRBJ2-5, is KAGVTQTPRYLIKTRGQQVTLSCSPISGHRSVSWYQQTPGQGLQFLFEYFSETQRNKGNFPGRFSGRQFSNSRSEMNVSTLELGDSALYLCASSLQLPGSDEQYFGPGTRLLVL.

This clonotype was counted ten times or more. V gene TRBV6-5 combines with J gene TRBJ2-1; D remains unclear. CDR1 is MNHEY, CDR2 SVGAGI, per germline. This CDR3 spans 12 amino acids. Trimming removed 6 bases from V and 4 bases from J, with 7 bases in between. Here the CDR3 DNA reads TGTGCCAGCAGCAATTTTTACAATGAGCAGTTCTTC. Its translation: CASSNFYNEQFF.

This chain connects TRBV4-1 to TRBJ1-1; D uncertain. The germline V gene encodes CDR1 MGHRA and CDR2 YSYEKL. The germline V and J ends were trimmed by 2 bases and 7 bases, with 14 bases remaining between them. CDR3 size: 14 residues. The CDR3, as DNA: TGCGCCAGCAGCCAAACGGTCGGAGGGAGTGAAGCTTTCTTT. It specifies CASSQTVGGSEAFF.

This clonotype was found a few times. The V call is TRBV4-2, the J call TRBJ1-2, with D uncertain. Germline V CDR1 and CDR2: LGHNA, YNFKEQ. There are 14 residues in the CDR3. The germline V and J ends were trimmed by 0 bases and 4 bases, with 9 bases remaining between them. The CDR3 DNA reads TGTGCCAGCAGCCAAGATAGGAGGTCCTATGGCTACACCTTC. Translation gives CASSQDRRSYGYTF.

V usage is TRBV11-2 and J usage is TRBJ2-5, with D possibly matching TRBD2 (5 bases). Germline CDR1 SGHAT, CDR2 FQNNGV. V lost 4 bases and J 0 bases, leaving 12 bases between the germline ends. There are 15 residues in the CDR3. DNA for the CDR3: TGTGCCAGCAGCTGGTACCGGGGTTACCAAGAGACCCAGTACTTC. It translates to CASSWYRGYQETQYF.